Reported below is one T cell receptor (beta chain). This clone has only one observation. What this receptor recognizes is not known. No qualities accompany the bases; no much larger clone lies one base away. Per the germline V gene, MGHRA is the CDR1 and YSYEKL is the CDR2. Counted from cysteine to phenylalanine, this CDR3 has 15 amino acids. The sequence is cut down to CDR3 DNA, 45 bases in frame from base 1. Here V drops 1 base and J drops 3 bases, and the junction holds 2 bases not matched to any gene. This entry belongs to a study of T cell responses to AZD1222 COVID-19 vaccine (dated by TCRdb to 2020 to 2022). Regarding the study in general: AZD1222 recipients given second doses at about 4 weeks or at about 12 weeks were pooled, since spike-specific TCR depth and breadth were not found to differ between the two schedules. Trial participants were enrolled by age into 18-55, 56-69 and 70-plus year subgroups, with roughly 150, 30 and 60 TCR-sequenced participants respectively. TCR sequencing was performed for 230 to 250 trial participants, of whom about 200 were given two doses of AZD1222 and around 25 were given two doses of MenACWY control vaccine. Results the study describes overall, beyond this receptor: In the small 56-69-year group, the increase in depth fell short of significance, most likely because of low power. Conclusions about previously exposed vaccinees are limited, since just five to seven AZD1222 recipients were seropositive for SARS-CoV-2 at baseline. After two AZD1222 doses, spike-specific TCR breadth and depth were significantly higher than at day 0 and than in MenACWY recipients. Participants were mostly white British and included more females than males, and it was suggested by the authors that clonal diversity may have been underestimated. The whole spike protein was spanned by vaccine-associated CD4 TCRs, and dominant responses were seen in regions 160-218 and 743-854. Because no samples from the day 14 peak response were available, repertoires could be characterized only after the peak T cell response. Reportedly, almost half of the unique spike-specific TCRs recognized epitopes lying outside the regions that are mutated in the B.1.351 and B.1.1.7 variants.

The CDR3 regions of human TCRbeta chains were subjected to immunosequencing. Per the original workflow: TCRs in the repertoires were matched against a reference library of SARS-CoV-2-specific TCRs that had been generated with the MIRA antigen-specificity platform. Breadth was defined as the fraction of unique TCRs that were SARS-CoV-2-associated. Depth was defined as the fraction of total T cells that were SARS-CoV-2-associated. Using the MIRA data, each spike-specific TCR was assigned both to the spike region to which the TCR was reactive and to a CD4 or CD8 class. Log10-transformed breadth and depth values were compared by one-way ANOVA with Sidak's multiple comparisons tests. The table was pulled from immuneACCESS by TCRdb, which kept in-frame rearrangements only. Such tables lose some clones; where checked, under half of the loss comes from unresolved V genes, and the rest has no known cause. The V and J calls and clone size were taken over from that table, and D and trimming were inferred from the DNA. The sample contains about 160,000 clones, about 95% of them found a single time. The ten largest clones represent around 1.3% of the sample.

This specimen's time point label, per the study, means: baseline before first vaccination. Vaccinee samples were obtained from the UK trials COV001 and COV002, which included a single-blind randomized controlled phase 2/3 trial of AZD1222 (ChAdOx1 nCoV-19) in healthy adults. For TCRbeta chain sequencing, PBMC samples were collected from trial participants at day 0 and at day 28 after the second dose. Here the chain combines TRBV4-1 and TRBJ1-5; the junction holds 8 bases that match TRBD1. The sequencing used peripheral blood, collected on day 0 of AZD1222 vaccination. The TCR was taken from an adult in good health. CDR3 protein: CASSQAGGDNQPQHF. The DNA is as follows: TGCGCCAGCAGCCAAGCAGGGGGCGACAATCAGCCCCAGCATTTT.